Sequencing of this T cell receptor beta chain was carried out in a study of blood T cell repertoires in COVID-19. Authors' processing steps: Reference gene primer amplification yielded estimated nucleated cell counts. Repertoires were generated with immunoSEQ multiplex PCR, while TCRdb's copy carries only in-frame clones and drops some. D and trimming come from the DNA, and the V and J calls and clone size come from that table. The table includes 9,500 to 12,000 clones, over 70% detected once. This CDR3 is built from 13 residues. The trim removed 4 bases at V and 4 bases at J, leaving 3 bases unmatched. Germline CDR1 SGHTA, CDR2 FQGNSA.

The gene calls are TRBV7-2 and TRBJ1-1; 7 bases align to TRBD1. Material: peripheral blood. The sequence derives from a human donor in a cohort sampled during active COVID-19. CDR3 nucleotides: TGTGCCAGCAGCTCCCACAGGGGCACTGAAGCTTTCTTT. As protein: CASSSHRGTEAFF.